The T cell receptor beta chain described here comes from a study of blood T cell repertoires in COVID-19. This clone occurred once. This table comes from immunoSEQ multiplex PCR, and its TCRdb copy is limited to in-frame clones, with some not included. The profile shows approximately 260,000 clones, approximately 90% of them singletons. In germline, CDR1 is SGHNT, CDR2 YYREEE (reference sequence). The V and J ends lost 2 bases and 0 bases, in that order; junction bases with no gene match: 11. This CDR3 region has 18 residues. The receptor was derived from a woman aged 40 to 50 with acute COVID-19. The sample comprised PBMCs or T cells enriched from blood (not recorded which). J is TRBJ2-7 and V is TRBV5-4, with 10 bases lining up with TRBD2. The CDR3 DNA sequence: TGTGCCAGCAGCTTCAAAGCCCTAGGACTAGCGGCCTCCTACGAGCAGTACTTC. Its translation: CASSFKALGLAASYEQYF.